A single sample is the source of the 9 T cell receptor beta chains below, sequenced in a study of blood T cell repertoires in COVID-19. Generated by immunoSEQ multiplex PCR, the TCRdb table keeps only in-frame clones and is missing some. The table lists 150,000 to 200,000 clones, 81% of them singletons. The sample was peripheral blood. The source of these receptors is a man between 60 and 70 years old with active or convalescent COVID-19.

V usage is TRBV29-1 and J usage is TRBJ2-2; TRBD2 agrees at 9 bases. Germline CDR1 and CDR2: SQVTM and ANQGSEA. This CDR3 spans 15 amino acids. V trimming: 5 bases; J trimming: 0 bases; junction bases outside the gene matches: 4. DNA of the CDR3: TGCAGCGTTCCCCGGACTAGCGCGAACACCGGGGAGCTGTTTTTT. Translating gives CSVPRTSANTGELFF.

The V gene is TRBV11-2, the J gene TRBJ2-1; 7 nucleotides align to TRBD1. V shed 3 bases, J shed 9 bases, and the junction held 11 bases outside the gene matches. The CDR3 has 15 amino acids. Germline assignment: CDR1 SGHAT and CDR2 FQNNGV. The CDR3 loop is CASSFMTGSIGEQFF. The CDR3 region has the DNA TGTGCCAGCAGCTTTATGACAGGGTCGATCGGTGAGCAGTTCTTC. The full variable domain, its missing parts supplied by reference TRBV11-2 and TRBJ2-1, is EAGVAQSPRYKIIEKRQSVAFWCNPISGHATLYWYQQILGQGPKLLIQFQNNGVVDDSQLPKDRFSAERLKGVDSTLKIQPAKLEDSAVYLCASSFMTGSIGEQFFGPGTRLTVL.

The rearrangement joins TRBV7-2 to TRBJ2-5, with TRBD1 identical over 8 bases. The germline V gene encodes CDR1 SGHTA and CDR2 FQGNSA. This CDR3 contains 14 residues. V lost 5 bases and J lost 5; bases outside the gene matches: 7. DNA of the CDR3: TGTGCCAGCAGCCCCGACAGGGGAGGCGAGACCCAGTACTTC. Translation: CASSPDRGGETQYF. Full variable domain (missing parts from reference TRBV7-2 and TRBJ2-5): GAGVSQSPSNKVTEKGKDVELRCDPISGHTALYWYRQSLGQGLEFLIYFQGNSAPDKSGLPSDRFSAERTGGSVSTLTIQRTQQEDSAVYLCASSPDRGGETQYFGPGTRLLVL.

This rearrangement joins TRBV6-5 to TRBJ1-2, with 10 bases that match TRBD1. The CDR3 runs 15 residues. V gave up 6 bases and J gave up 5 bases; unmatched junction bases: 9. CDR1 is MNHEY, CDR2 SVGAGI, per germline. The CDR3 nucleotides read TGTGCCAGCAGCCGACAGACAGGGGGCCAATATGGCTACACCTTC. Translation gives CASSRQTGGQYGYTF.

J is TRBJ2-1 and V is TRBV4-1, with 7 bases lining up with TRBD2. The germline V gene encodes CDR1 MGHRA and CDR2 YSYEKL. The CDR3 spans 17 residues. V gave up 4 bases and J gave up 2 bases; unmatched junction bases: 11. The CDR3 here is CASSPRGAGSTYNEQFF. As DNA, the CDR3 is TGCGCCAGCAGCCCGCGGGGAGCGGGATCCACCTACAATGAGCAGTTCTTC.

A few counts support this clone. CDR3 nucleotide sequence: TGTGCCAGCATCTCCGTTTTGAACTATGGCTACACCTTC. It yields the protein CASISVLNYGYTF. The gene calls are TRBV7-9 and TRBJ1-2; D is ambiguous. The length of the CDR3 is 13 residues. Trimming took 7 bases from V and 2 from J, leaving 11 bases between them. Germline V gene lookup returns CDR1 SEHNR and CDR2 FQNEAQ (reference sequence).

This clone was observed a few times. The CDR3 reads CASSQVPVSTYEQYF. CDR3 DNA sequence: TGCGCCAGCAGCCAAGTACCGGTGTCGACCTACGAGCAGTACTTC. The chain carries TRBV4-1 and TRBJ2-7; D uncertain. V lost 1 base and J 2 bases, leaving 12 bases between the germline ends. Germline lookup yields CDR1 MGHRA and CDR2 YSYEKL. This CDR3 is 15 amino acids long.

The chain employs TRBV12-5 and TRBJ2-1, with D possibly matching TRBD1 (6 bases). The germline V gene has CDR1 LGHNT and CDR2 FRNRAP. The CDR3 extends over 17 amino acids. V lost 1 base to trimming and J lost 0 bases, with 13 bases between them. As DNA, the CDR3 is TGTGCTAGTGGTTTGGCGACAGGTCCGAGCTCCTACAATGAGCAGTTCTTC. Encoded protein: CASGLATGPSSYNEQFF.

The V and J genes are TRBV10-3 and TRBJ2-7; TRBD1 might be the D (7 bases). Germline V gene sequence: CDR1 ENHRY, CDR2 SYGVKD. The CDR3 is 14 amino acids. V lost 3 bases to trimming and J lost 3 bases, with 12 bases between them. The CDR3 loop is CAISDGGQSYEQYF. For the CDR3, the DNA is TGTGCCATCAGTGACGGGGGACAGAGCTACGAGCAGTACTTC.